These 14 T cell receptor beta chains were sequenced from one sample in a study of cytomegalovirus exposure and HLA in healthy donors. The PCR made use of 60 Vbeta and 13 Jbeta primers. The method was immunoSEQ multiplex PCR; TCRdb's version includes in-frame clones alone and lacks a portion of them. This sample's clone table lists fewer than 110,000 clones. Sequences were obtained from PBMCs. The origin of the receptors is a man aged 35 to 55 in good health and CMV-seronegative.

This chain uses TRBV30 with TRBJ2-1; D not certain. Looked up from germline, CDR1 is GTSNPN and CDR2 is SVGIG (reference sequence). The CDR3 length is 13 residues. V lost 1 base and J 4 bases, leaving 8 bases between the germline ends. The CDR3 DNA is TGTGCCTGGAGTGCCCAGATATACAATGAGCAGTTCTTC. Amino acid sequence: CAWSAQIYNEQFF. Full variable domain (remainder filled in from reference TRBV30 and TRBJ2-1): SQTIHQWPATLVQPVGSPLSLECTVEGTSNPNLYWYRQAAGRGLQLLFYSVGIGQISSEVPQNLSASRPQDRQFILSSKKLLLSDSGFYLCAWSAQIYNEQFFGPGTRLTVL.

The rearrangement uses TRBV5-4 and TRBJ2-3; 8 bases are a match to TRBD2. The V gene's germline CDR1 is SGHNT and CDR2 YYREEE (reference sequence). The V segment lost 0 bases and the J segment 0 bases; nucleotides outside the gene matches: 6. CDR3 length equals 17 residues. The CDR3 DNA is TGTGCCAGCAGCTTGGGGGGTGCGGGAGGAAGCACAGATACGCAGTATTTT. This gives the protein CASSLGGAGGSTDTQYF. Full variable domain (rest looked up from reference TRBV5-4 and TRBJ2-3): ETGVTQSPTHLIKTRGQQVTLRCSSQSGHNTVSWYQQALGQGPQFIFQYYREEENGRGNFPPRFSGLQFPNYSSELNVNALELDDSALYLCASSLGGAGGSTDTQYFGPGTRLTVL.

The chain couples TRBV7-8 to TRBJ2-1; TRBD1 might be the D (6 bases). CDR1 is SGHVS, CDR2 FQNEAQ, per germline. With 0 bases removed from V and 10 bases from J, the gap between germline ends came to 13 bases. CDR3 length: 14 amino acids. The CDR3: CASSLADRNGEQFF. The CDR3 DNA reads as TGTGCCAGCAGCTTAGCAGACAGGAACGGGGAGCAGTTCTTC.

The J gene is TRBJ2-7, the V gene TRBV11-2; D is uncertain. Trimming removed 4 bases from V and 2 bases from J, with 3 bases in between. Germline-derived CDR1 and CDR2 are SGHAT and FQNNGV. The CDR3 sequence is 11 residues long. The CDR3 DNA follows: TGTGCCAGCAGCTCCACCTACGAGCAGTACTTC. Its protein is CASSSTYEQYF.

The CDR3 loop reads CASSYSKGGGETQYF. The CDR3 nucleotides are TGTGCCAGCAGTTACTCGAAAGGGGGCGGGGAGACCCAGTACTTC. The chain links TRBV6-5 to TRBJ2-5; 7 nucleotides agree with TRBD1. V dropped 0 bases and J dropped 5; count of bases not matched to a gene: 6. The length of the CDR3 is 15 residues. Per germline, CDR1 MNHEY and CDR2 SVGAGI.

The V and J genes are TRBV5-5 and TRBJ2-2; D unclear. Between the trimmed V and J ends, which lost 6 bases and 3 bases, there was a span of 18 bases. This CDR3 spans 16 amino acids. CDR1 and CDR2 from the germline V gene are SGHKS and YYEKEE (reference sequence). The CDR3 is CASTRRDPPDTGELFF. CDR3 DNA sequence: TGTGCCAGCACCCGGAGAGACCCCCCGGACACCGGGGAGCTGTTTTTT.

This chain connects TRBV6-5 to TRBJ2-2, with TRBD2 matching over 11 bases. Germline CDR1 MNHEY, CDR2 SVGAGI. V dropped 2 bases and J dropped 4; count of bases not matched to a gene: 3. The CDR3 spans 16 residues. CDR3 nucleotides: TGTGCCAGCAGTTACCTAGCGGGGGGCTCCACCGGGGAGCTGTTTTTT. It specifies CASSYLAGGSTGELFF.

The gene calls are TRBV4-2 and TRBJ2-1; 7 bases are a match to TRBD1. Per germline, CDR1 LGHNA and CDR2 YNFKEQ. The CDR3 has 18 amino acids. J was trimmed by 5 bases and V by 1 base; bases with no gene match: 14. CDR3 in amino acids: CASSQVLGRTGVNNEQFF. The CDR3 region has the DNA TGTGCCAGCAGCCAAGTCCTGGGGCGGACAGGAGTCAACAATGAGCAGTTCTTC.

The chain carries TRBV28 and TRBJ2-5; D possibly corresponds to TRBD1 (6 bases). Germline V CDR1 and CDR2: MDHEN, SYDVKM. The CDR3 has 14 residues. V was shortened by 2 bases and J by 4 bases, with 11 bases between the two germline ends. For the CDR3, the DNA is TGTGCCAGCAGTTTAAGCCTAGGGGGAGAGACCCAGTACTTC. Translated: CASSLSLGGETQYF.

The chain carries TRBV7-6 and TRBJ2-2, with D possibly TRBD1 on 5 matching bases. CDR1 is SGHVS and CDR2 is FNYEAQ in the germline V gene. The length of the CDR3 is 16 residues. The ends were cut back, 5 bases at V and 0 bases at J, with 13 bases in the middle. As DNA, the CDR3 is TGTGCCAGCAGCCAGGGAACAGGCCCGAACACCGGGGAGCTGTTTTTT. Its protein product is CASSQGTGPNTGELFF.

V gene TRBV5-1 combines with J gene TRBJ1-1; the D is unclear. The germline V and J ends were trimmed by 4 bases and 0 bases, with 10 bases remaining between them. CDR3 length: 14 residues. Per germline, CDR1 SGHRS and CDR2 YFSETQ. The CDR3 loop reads CASSPDTLNTEAFF. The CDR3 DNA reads TGCGCCAGCAGCCCAGACACTTTGAACACTGAAGCTTTCTTT. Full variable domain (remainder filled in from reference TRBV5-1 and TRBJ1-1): KAGVTQTPRYLIKTRGQQVTLSCSPISGHRSVSWYQQTPGQGLQFLFEYFSETQRNKGNFPGRFSGRQFSNSRSEMNVSTLELGDSALYLCASSPDTLNTEAFFGQGTRLTVV.

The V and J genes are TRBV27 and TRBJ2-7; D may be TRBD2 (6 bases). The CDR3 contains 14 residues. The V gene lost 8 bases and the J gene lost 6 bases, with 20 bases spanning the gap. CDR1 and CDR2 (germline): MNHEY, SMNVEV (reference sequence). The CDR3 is CASSYGGPSLEQYF. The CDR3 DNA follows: TGTGCCAGCTCCTACGGAGGGCCTTCACTCGAGCAGTACTTC.

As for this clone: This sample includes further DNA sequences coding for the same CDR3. The CDR3 DNA sequence: TGCAGTGCCCAGGGGTCCTACGAGCAGTACTTC. This translates into CSAQGSYEQYF. The chain links TRBV20-1 to TRBJ2-7; tentative D call: TRBD1 (6 bases). Germline V CDR1 and CDR2: DFQATT, SNEGSKA (reference sequence). This CDR3 is built from 11 residues. Deletions cut 6 bases from V and 1 base from J, with 7 bases between.

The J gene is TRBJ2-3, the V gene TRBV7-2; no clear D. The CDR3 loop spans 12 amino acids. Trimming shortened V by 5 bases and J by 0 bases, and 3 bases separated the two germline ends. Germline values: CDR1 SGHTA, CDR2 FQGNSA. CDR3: CASSLSTDTQYF. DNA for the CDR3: TGTGCCAGCAGCCTTAGCACAGATACGCAGTATTTT.